A selection of T cell receptor beta chains follows, all from one sample in a study of blood T cell repertoires in COVID-19. Using immunoSEQ multiplex PCR, the repertoire was profiled, and TCRdb retains in-frame clones only, with some absent. The sample has 150,000 to 200,000 clones, 74% seen once. Sequencing input: peripheral blood. Receptor source: a woman of 80 years or more with acute or convalescent COVID-19. The CDR3 runs from the conserved cysteine through the conserved F or W. The D gene is left open where the match is weak. Some rows have no size entry. The others give once, few or many, or a class for an expanded clone.

-	TRBJ1-2	TRBD1	TRBV4-3	TGCGCCAGCAGCCGGACAGGGTTGGACTATGGCTACACCTTC	CASSRTGLDYGYTF
-	TRBJ1-3	TRBD1	TRBV7-9	TGTGCCAGCAGCTCAACCACAGGGGATGGAAACACCATATATTTT	CASSSTTGDGNTIYF
once	TRBJ1-2	-	TRBV28	TGTGCCAGCAGTTTACCCTCGGGCTACACCTTC	CASSLPSGYTF
-	TRBJ2-3	TRBD2	TRBV18	TGTGCCAGCTCCCAAGGGACTAGCGGGAGTACAGATACGCAGTATTTT	CASSQGTSGSTDTQYF
few	TRBJ2-7	TRBD1	TRBV9	TGTGCCAGCAGCGTAGAGACAGGGGTCGAGCAGTACTTC	CASSVETGVEQYF
-	TRBJ2-1	-	TRBV27	TGTGCCAGCAAGCGACTAGTAGAATACAATGAGCAGTTCTTC	CASKRLVEYNEQFF
-	TRBJ2-2	TRBD2	TRBV27	TGTGCCAGCAGTTTAGTCTCGCGGGAGCCCGGGGAGCTGTTTTTT	CASSLVSREPGELFF
-	TRBJ2-1	-	TRBV24-1	TGTGCCACCAGTGATTTAAAGGCGGGCTCCTACAATGAGCAGTTCTTC	CATSDLKAGSYNEQFF
-	TRBJ2-1	-	TRBV24-1	TGTGCCACCAGTGAGAACCGGGGAAACAATGAGCAGTTCTTC	CATSENRGNNEQFF
-	TRBJ1-5	TRBD1	TRBV19	TGTGCCAGTAGTGGGACAGGGGCAGGGCATCAGCCCCAGCATTTT	CASSGTGAGHQPQHF
-	TRBJ2-7	TRBD2	TRBV5-1	TGCGCCAGCAGACGGTTGGGACTAGGGGGAAGGGAGCAGTACTTC	CASRRLGLGGREQYF
many	TRBJ2-1	TRBD2	TRBV4-3	TGCGCCAGCAGCCAAGATATCGGGACTAGCGCCTACAATGAGCAGTTCTTC	CASSQDIGTSAYNEQFF
-	TRBJ2-5	TRBD2	TRBV2	TGTGCCAGCCTAGCGGGAGGGCCGAGGGAGACCCAGTACTTC	CASLAGGPRETQYF
-	TRBJ2-5	-	TRBV5-8	TGTGCCAGCAGCTTGGGTGATCAACTCGGGGAGACCCAGTACTTC	CASSLGDQLGETQYF
-	TRBJ1-1	-	TRBV18	TGTGCCAGCACCCAGGGGCAGAACACTGAAGCTTTCTTT	CASTQGQNTEAFF
-	TRBJ2-3	-	TRBV28	TGTGCCAGCAGTTTTCCCCGTTCCACAGATACGCAGTATTTT	CASSFPRSTDTQYF
-	TRBJ2-3	-	TRBV7-3	TGTGCCAGCAGCCTCGAACAGATAGTCTACACAGATACGCAGTATTTT	CASSLEQIVYTDTQYF
-	TRBJ1-2	TRBD1	TRBV19	TGTGCCAGTAGTACCTACGGGACAGGGACCGTGCGAGGCTACACCTTC	CASSTYGTGTVRGYTF